This entry lists 8 T cell receptor beta chains sequenced from one sample in a study of shared clonotypes between healthy human individuals. Using immunoSEQ multiplex PCR, the repertoire was profiled, and TCRdb retains in-frame clones only, with some absent. The sample carries 1.4 million to 1.5 million clones, 95% to 97% recorded once. Sequenced: naive CD4+ T cells sorted from blood. This sample's subset: CD45RA+ positively selected. Receptors were obtained from a man aged 25-45 years in good health.

This chain joins TRBV4-3 and TRBJ2-7; no firm D call. From germline, CDR1 is LGHNA and CDR2 YSLEER. The CDR3 sequence is 14 residues long. V shed 4 bases and J shed 1 base, with 11 bases lying between them. The CDR3 is CASSRRHESYEQYF. In DNA, the CDR3 is TGCGCCAGCAGCCGCAGACACGAATCCTACGAGCAGTACTTC.

This chain connects TRBV25-1 to TRBJ2-2; TRBD2 agrees at 7 bases. With V trimmed by 10 bases and J by 0 bases, 5 bases remained unmatched. The length of the CDR3 is 14 residues. Looked up from germline, CDR1 is MGHDK and CDR2 is SYGVNS. CDR3 region: CATMTSPNTGELFF. The CDR3 nucleotides read TGTGCCACCATGACTAGCCCGAACACCGGGGAGCTGTTTTTT.

The genes are TRBV5-1 and TRBJ2-3; 16 positions match TRBD2. Germline CDR1 and CDR2: SGHRS and YFSETQ. The CDR3 sequence is 16 residues long. The trim removed 4 bases at V and 4 bases at J, leaving 3 bases unmatched. This CDR3 reads CASSPGLAGGPDTQYF. In nucleotides, the CDR3 is TGCGCCAGCAGCCCGGGACTAGCGGGAGGGCCAGATACGCAGTATTTT.

This chain links TRBV6-6 with TRBJ2-6; D remains ambiguous. Germline CDR1 is MNHNY and CDR2 is SVGAGI (reference sequence). Trimming cost V 3 bases and J 0 bases, with 6 bases left between them. This CDR3 contains 15 residues. CDR3 DNA sequence: TGTGCCAGCAGTTATCTGCCCTCTGGGGCCAACGTCCTGACTTTC. This gives the protein CASSYLPSGANVLTF.

The gene calls are TRBV30 and TRBJ2-2; D is possibly TRBD2 (5 bases). The CDR3 length is 16 residues. The V gene's germline CDR1 is GTSNPN and CDR2 SVGIG (reference sequence). Trimming left V 0 bases short and J 1 base short, with 12 bases between. The CDR3 DNA is TGTGCCTGGAGTGTACGCCGAAGCGGGAACACCGGGGAGCTGTTTTTT. Its protein product is CAWSVRRSGNTGELFF.

This clone was seen a single time. The chain employs TRBV7-6 and TRBJ2-3, with 16 positions matching TRBD2. J was trimmed by 4 bases and V by 5 bases; bases with no gene match: 12. CDR3 size: 19 residues. In germline, CDR1 is SGHVS, CDR2 FNYEAQ. CDR3 bases: TGTGCCAGCAGCCACGAACCGGGACTAGCGGGAGGGAAGTCAGATACGCAGTATTTT. This sequence encodes CASSHEPGLAGGKSDTQYF.

This clone was observed once. The chain has TRBV5-5 and TRBJ2-1; 7 nucleotides agree with TRBD2. In germline, CDR1 is SGHKS, CDR2 YYEKEE (reference sequence). The CDR3 has 15 residues. Unmatched junction bases numbered 11, after V lost 4 bases and J lost 7 bases. CDR3 loop: CASSHPRGTGNEQFF. The CDR3 DNA is TGTGCCAGCAGCCATCCGCGGGGGACGGGGAATGAGCAGTTCTTC.

The chain couples TRBV27 to TRBJ1-1, with D perhaps matching TRBD1 (5 bases). The CDR3 is 14 amino acids. V lost 5 bases to trimming and J lost 1 base, with 11 bases between them. From germline, CDR1 is MNHEY and CDR2 SMNVEV (reference sequence). This CDR3 reads CASSQRQRNTEAFF. The CDR3 region has the DNA TGTGCCAGCAGTCAGCGACAGAGGAACACTGAAGCTTTCTTT.